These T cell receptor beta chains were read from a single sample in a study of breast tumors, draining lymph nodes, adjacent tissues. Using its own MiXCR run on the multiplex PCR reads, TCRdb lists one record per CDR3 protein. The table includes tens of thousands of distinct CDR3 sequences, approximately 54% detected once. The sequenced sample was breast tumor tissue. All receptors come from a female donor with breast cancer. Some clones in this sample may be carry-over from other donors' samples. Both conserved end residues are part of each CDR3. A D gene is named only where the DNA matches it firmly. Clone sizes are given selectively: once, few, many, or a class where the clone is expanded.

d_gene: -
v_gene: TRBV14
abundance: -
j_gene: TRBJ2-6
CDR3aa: CASSQSPRVTSGANVLTF
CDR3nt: TGTGCCAGCAGCCAATCCCCCAGGGTTACCTCTGGGGCCAACGTCCTGACTTTC

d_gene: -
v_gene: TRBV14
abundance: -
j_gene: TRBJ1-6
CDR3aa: CASSQEPNAASPLHF
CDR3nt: TGTGCCAGCAGCCAAGAACCAAATGCCGCTTCACCCCTCCACTTT

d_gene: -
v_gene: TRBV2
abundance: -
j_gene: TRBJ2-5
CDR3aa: CAGGTWETQYF
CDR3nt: TGTGCCGGGGGGACTTGGGAGACCCAGTACTTC

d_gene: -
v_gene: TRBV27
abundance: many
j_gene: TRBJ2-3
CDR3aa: CASSPPQGTQYF
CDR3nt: TGTGCCAGCAGTCCCCCACAAGGTACGCAGTATTTT

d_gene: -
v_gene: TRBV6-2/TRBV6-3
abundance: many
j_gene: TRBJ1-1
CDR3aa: CASSGTSATEAFF
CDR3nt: TGTGCCAGCTCCGGGACTTCGGCCACTGAAGCTTTCTTT

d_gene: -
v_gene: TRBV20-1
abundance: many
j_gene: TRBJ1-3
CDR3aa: CSARVLGQPIGSGNTIYF
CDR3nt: TGCAGTGCTAGAGTCCTCGGGCAACCCATAGGGTCTGGAAACACCATATATTTT

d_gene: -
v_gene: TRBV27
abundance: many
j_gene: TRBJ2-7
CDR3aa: CASSLYGSGAAYEQYF
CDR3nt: TGTGCCAGCAGTTTATACGGGTCGGGGGCAGCCTACGAGCAGTACTTC

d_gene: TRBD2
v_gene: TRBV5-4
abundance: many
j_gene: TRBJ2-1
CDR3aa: CASSSGTSGRNEQFF
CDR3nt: TGTGCCAGCAGCTCCGGGACTAGCGGGAGAAATGAGCAGTTCTTC

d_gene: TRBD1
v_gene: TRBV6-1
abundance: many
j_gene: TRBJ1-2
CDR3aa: CASRDRGNFYGYTF
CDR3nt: TGTGCCAGTCGGGACAGGGGGAATTTCTATGGCTACACCTTC

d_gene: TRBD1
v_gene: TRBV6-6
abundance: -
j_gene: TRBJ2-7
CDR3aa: CASSSGQGFSYEQYF
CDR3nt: TGTGCCAGCAGTTCGGGACAGGGGTTTTCCTACGAGCAGTACTTC

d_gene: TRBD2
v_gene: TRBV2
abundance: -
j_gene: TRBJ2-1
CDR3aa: CASGGGLARNEQFF
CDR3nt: TGTGCCAGCGGTGGAGGACTAGCGCGAAATGAGCAGTTCTTC

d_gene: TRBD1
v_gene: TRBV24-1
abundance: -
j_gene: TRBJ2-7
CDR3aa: CATSDPNRGTYEQYF
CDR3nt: TGTGCCACCAGTGACCCCAACAGGGGTACATACGAGCAGTACTTC

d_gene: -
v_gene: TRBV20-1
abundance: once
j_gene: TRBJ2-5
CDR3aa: CSARKAGRETQYF
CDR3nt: TGCAGTGCTAGGAAGGCAGGGAGGGAGACCCAGTACTTC

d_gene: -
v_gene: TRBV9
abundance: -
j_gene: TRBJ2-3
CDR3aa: CASSFGTDTKYF
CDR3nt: TGTGCCAGCAGCTTTGGCACAGATACGAAGTATTTT

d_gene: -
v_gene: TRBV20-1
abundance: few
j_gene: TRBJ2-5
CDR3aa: CSARNTGTPETQYF
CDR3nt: TGCAGTGCTAGAAATACCGGGACACCGGAGACCCAGTACTTC

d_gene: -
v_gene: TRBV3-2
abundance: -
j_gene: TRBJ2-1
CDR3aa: CASSLPGLAGVEQFF
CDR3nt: TGTGCCAGCAGCTTACCGGGACTAGCGGGAGTCGAGCAGTTCTTC

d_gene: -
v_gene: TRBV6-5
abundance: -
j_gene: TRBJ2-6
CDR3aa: CASSRLSGANVLTF
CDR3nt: TGTGCCAGCAGTCGATTGTCCGGGGCCAACGTCCTGACTTTC

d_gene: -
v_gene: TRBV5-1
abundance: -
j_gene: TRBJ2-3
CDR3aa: CASSLIGTDTQYF
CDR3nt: TGCGCCAGCAGCTTGATCGGCACAGATACGCAGTATTTT

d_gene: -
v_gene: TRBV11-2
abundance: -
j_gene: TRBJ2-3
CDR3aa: CASVRGPTDTQYF
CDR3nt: TGTGCCAGCGTCCGGGGTCCCACAGATACGCAGTATTTT